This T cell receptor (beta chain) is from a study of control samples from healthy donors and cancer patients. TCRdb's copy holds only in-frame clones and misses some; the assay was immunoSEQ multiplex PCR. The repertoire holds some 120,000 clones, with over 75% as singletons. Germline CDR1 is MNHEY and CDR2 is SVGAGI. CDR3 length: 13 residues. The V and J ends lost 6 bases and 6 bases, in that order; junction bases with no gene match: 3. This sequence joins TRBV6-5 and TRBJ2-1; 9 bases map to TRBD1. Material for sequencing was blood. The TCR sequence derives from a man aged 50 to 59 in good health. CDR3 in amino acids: CASRRQGGNEQFF. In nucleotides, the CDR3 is TGTGCCAGCAGACGACAGGGGGGCAATGAGCAGTTCTTC.